This T cell receptor (beta chain) originates from a study of blood T cell repertoires in COVID-19. Germline V gives CDR1 LNHDA, CDR2 SQIVND (reference sequence). There are 14 residues in the CDR3. V lost 2 bases, J lost 4 bases, and 11 bases lay in between. Assay used: immunoSEQ multiplex PCR; TCRdb lists only in-frame clones, some missing. The sample includes approximately 400,000 clones, more than 70% of them seen just once. The TCR was taken from a woman aged 18 to 35 who had recovered from COVID-19. The genes are TRBV19 and TRBJ1-2, with D possibly being TRBD1 (6 bases). Material: PBMCs or T cells enriched from blood (not recorded which). The CDR3 is CASSITQGPYGYTF. CDR3 bases: TGTGCCAGTAGTATAACCCAGGGGCCCTATGGCTACACCTTC.